Reported below is one TCR beta chain. Original handling: Amplification of reference gene primers provided the estimated nucleated cell counts. Sequencing was performed with immunoSEQ multiplex PCR; in TCRdb, only in-frame clones are kept and a portion is missing. V and J calls and clone size are those listed in that table; D and trimming were worked out from the DNA. The sample carries roughly 100,000 clones, about nine tenths recorded once. These data originate in a study of blood T cell repertoires in COVID-19. Study in general: Both acute and convalescent COVID-19 samples were obtained from the United States, Italy and Spain.

The CDR3 runs 13 residues. The V and J ends lost 6 bases and 3 bases respectively, with 14 bases between them. The V gene's germline CDR1 is SQVTM and CDR2 ANQGSEA. The chain recombines TRBV29-1 with TRBJ1-1, with D unresolved. Sequencing was carried out using peripheral blood. This sequence was found in a woman aged 70-85 years with acute or convalescent COVID-19. This CDR3 is CSVLRIRDTEAFF. The CDR3 nucleotides read TGCAGCGTCCTCAGGATTAGAGACACTGAAGCTTTCTTT.